This paragraph covers one TCR beta chain sequence. Antigen unknown. This sample is part of a study of T cell repertoires in cytomegalovirus infection. At the level of the study: It was the public TCR beta signatures that indicated both CMV infection and matching HLA type. Whole-study results and caveats: CMV-specific TCR beta clonotypes restricted by HLA-C dominated the ex vivo response. Public TCR beta family frequency separated CMV-and-HLA carriers, including in an independent cohort.

The V end was cut by 2 bases, the J end by 5 bases, with 9 bases between. In germline, CDR1 is LNHDA, CDR2 SQIVND (reference sequence). This CDR3 region has 14 residues. TCRdb itself ran the reads through MiXCR, one entry per CDR3 protein. The sample has fewer than 200,000 distinct CDR3 sequences, approximately 19% seen once; the top ten hold about 2.9%. Specimen: PBMCs. The TCR comes from a human donor in good health (CMV status not recorded). Some clones in this sample may be carry-over from other donors' samples. The rearrangement uses TRBV19 and TRBJ2-2, with D possibly TRBD1 on 5 matching bases. CDR3 sequence reads: CASSILGPTGELFF. CDR3 nucleotides: TGTGCCAGTAGTATACTGGGGCCTACCGGGGAGCTGTTTTTT.